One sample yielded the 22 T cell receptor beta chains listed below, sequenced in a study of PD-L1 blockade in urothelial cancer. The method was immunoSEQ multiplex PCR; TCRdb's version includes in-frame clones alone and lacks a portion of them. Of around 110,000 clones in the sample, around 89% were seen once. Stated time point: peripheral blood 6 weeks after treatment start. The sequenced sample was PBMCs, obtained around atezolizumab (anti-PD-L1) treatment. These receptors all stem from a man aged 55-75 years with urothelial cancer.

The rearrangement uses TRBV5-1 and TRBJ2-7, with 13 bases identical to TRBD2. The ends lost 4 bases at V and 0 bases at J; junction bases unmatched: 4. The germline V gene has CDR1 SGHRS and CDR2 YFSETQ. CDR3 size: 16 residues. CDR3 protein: CASSGGTSGASYEQYF. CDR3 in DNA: TGCGCCAGCAGCGGGGGGACTAGCGGGGCCTCCTACGAGCAGTACTTC. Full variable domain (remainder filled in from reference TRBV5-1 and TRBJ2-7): KAGVTQTPRYLIKTRGQQVTLSCSPISGHRSVSWYQQTPGQGLQFLFEYFSETQRNKGNFPGRFSGRQFSNSRSEMNVSTLELGDSALYLCASSGGTSGASYEQYFGPGTRLTVT.

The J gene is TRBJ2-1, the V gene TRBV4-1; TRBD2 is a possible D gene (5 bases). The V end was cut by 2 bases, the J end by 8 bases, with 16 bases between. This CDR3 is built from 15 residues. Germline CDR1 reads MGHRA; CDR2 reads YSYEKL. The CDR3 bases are TGCGCCAGCAGCCAATCGGGCCTCGAGAGGGATGAGCAGTTCTTC. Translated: CASSQSGLERDEQFF.

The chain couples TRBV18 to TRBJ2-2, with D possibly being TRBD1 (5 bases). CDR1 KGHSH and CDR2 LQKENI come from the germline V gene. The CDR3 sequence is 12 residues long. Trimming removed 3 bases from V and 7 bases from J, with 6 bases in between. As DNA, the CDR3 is TGTGCCAGCTCACCCCAGGGCGGGGAGCTGTTTTTT. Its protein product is CASSPQGGELFF.

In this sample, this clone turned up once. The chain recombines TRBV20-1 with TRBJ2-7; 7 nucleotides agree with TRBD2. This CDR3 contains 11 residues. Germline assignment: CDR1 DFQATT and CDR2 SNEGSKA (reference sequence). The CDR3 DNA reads TGCAGCGTTACTAGCGACCACGAGCAGTACTTC. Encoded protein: CSVTSDHEQYF.

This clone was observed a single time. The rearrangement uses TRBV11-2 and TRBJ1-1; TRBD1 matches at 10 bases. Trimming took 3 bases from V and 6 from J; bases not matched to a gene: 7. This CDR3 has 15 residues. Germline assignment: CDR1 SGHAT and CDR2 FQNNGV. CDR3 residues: CASSLRDRGRPEAFF. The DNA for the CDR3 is TGTGCCAGCAGCTTGAGGGACAGGGGAAGGCCTGAAGCTTTCTTT.

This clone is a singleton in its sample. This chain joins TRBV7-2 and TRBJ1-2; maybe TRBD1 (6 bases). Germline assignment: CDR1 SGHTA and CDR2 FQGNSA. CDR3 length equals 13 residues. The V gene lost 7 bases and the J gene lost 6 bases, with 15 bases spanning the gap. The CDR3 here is CASTGQPWDGYTF. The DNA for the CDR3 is TGTGCCAGCACCGGACAGCCGTGGGATGGCTACACCTTC.

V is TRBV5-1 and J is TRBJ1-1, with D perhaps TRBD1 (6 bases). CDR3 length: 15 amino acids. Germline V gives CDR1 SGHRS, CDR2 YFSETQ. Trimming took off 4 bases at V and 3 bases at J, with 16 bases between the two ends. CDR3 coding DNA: TGCGCCAGCAGCCCGGGACATCGGGCCCACACTGAAGCTTTCTTT. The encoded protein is CASSPGHRAHTEAFF. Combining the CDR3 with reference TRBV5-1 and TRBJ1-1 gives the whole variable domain KAGVTQTPRYLIKTRGQQVTLSCSPISGHRSVSWYQQTPGQGLQFLFEYFSETQRNKGNFPGRFSGRQFSNSRSEMNVSTLELGDSALYLCASSPGHRAHTEAFFGQGTRLTVV.

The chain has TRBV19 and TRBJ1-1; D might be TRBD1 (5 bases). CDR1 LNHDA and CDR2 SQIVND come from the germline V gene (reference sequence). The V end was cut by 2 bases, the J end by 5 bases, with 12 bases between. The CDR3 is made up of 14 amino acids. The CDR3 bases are TGTGCCAGTAGTATATCAGGGCCCGGGACTGAAGCTTTCTTT. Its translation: CASSISGPGTEAFF.

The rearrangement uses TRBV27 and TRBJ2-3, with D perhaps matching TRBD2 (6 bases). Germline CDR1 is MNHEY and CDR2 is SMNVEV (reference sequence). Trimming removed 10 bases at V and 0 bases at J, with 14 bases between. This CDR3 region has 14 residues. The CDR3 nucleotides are TGTGCCACTCTAGCGAGAGCTAGCACAGATACGCAGTATTTT. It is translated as CATLARASTDTQYF.

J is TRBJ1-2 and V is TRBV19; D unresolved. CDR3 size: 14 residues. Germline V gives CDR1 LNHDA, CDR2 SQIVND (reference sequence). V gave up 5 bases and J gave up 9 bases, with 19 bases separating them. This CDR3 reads CASSPQRAAGSYTF. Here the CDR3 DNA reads TGTGCCAGTAGTCCCCAACGAGCGGCTGGAAGCTACACCTTC.

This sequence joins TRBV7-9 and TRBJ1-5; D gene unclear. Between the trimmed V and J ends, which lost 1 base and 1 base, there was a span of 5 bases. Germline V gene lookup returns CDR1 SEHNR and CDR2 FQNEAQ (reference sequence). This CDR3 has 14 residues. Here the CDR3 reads CASSLGQSNQPQHF. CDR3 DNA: TGTGCCAGCAGCTTAGGCCAGAGCAATCAGCCCCAGCATTTT.

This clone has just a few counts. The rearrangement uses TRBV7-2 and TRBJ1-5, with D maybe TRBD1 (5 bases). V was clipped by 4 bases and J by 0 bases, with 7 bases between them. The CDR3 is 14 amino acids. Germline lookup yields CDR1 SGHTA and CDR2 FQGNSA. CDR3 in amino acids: CASSYRSSNQPQHF. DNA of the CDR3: TGTGCCAGCAGCTACAGGTCTAGCAATCAGCCCCAGCATTTT.

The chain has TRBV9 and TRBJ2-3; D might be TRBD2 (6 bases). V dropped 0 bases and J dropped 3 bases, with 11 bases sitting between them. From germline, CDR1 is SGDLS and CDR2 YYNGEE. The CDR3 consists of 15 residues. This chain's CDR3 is CASSVGGVGTDTQYF. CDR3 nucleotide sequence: TGTGCCAGCAGCGTAGGCGGGGTGGGGACAGATACGCAGTATTTT.

CDR3 sequence: CASSFPGAGNQPQHF. CDR3 coding DNA: TGTGCCAGCAGTTTCCCCGGAGCCGGTAATCAGCCCCAGCATTTT. This chain uses TRBV28 with TRBJ1-5; no clear D. The CDR3 extends over 15 amino acids. Germline CDR1 MDHEN, CDR2 SYDVKM. Trimming took off 3 bases at V and 4 bases at J, with 13 bases between the two ends.

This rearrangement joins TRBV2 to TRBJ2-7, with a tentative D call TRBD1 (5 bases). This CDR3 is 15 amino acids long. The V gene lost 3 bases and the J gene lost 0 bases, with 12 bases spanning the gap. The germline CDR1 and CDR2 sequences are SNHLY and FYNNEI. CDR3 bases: TGTGCCAGCAGTGATTCGACAGAGTCCTCCTACGAGCAGTACTTC. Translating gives CASSDSTESSYEQYF.

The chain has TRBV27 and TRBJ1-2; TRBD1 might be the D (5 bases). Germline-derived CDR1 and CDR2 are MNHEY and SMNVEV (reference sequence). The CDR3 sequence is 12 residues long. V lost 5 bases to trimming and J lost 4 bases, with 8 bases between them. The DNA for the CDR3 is TGTGCCAGCAGTCCTACAGGCTATGGCTACACCTTC. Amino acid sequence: CASSPTGYGYTF.

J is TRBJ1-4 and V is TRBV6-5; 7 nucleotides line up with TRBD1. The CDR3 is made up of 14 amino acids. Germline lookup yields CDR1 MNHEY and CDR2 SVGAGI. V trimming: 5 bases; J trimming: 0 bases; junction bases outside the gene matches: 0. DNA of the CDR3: TGTGCCAGCAGTACAGGGGCAACTAATGAAAAACTGTTTTTT. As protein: CASSTGATNEKLFF.

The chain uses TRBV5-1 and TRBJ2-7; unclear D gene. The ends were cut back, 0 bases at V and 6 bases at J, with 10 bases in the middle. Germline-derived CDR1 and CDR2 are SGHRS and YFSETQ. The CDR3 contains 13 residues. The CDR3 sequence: CASSLELYGEQYF. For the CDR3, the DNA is TGCGCCAGCAGCTTGGAACTATATGGCGAGCAGTACTTC.

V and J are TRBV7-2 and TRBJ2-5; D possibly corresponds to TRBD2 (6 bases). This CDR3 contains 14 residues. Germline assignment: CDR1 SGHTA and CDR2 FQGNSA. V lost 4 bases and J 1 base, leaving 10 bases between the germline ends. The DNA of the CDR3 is TGTGCCAGCAGCTATCATAGCGGCCAAGAGACCCAGTACTTC. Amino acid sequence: CASSYHSGQETQYF.

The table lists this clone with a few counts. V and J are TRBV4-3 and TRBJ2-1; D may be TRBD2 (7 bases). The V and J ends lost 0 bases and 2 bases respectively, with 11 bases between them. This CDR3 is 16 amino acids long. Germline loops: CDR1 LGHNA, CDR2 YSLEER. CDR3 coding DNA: TGCGCCAGCAGCCAAGATGGGCGGGGGCCCTACAATGAGCAGTTCTTC. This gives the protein CASSQDGRGPYNEQFF.

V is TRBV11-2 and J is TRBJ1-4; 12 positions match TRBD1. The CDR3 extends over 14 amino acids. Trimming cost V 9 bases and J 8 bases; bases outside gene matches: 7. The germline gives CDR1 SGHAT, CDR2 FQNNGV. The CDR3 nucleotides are TGTGCCAGTTCCCGGGACAGGGGGCAAGAAAAACTGTTTTTT. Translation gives CASSRDRGQEKLFF.

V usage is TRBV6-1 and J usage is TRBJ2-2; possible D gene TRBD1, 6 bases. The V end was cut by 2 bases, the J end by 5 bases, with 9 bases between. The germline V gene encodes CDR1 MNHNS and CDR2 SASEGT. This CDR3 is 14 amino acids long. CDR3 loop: CASSEQGRTGELFF. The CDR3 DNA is TGTGCCAGCAGTGAACAGGGGAGAACCGGGGAGCTGTTTTTT.